The 15 T cell receptor beta chains below all came from one sample that was sequenced in a study of CD8+CD57+ T cells in acquired aplastic anemia. TCR beta VDJ combinations and CDR3 sequences were profiled from genomic DNA. Via MiXCR, TCRdb re-called the reads, giving one row per CDR3 protein. Of 200,000 or so distinct CDR3 sequences listed, nearly 50% are singletons. For sequencing, patients were chosen who had shown expansion of CD8+CD57+ cells by flow cytometry. Sequenced input: sorted CD4+, CD8+, or CD8+CD57+ T cells (not recorded which) from PBMCs. All receptors come from a human donor with aplastic anemia.

The rearrangement joins TRBV19 to TRBJ2-7; D may be TRBD1 (5 bases). Looked up from germline, CDR1 is LNHDA and CDR2 is SQIVND (reference sequence). V was clipped by 5 bases and J by 2 bases, with 13 bases between them. There are 14 residues in the CDR3. The CDR3 sequence: CASSQGGSAYEQYF. The CDR3 DNA is TGTGCCAGTAGTCAGGGCGGTTCCGCCTACGAGCAGTACTTC.

The sample holds many counts of this clonotype. This sequence joins TRBV12-5 and TRBJ1-1; no reliable D call. The V end was cut by 1 base, the J end by 0 bases, with 9 bases between. Germline V CDR1 and CDR2: LGHNT, FRNRAP. CDR3 length: 15 residues. The CDR3 coding sequence is TGTGCTAGTGGTTTGGGAAGGAACATGAACACTGAAGCTTTCTTT. Its protein is CASGLGRNMNTEAFF.

A single count supports this clonotype. This sequence joins TRBV19 and TRBJ1-6; D is possibly TRBD1 (5 bases). Germline values: CDR1 LNHDA, CDR2 SQIVND (reference sequence). With 7 bases removed from V and 14 bases from J, the gap between germline ends came to 12 bases. CDR3 length: 11 residues. The CDR3 nucleotides are TGTGCCAGTATGGAGGGGATCACCCTCCACTTT. It is translated as CASMEGITLHF.

The gene calls are TRBV19 and TRBJ2-1; D gene unclear. Germline loops: CDR1 LNHDA, CDR2 SQIVND (reference sequence). The CDR3 is made up of 14 amino acids. The germline V and J ends were trimmed by 4 bases and 11 bases, with 18 bases remaining between them. CDR3 sequence: CASSKPGLEMKQFF. DNA of the CDR3: TGTGCCAGTAGTAAACCGGGCCTGGAAATGAAGCAGTTCTTC.

Turning to this clonotype: A much larger clone is a single base away; this may be a read error. V and J are TRBV20-1 and TRBJ2-7; D ambiguous. The CDR3 sequence is 12 residues long. Looked up from germline, CDR1 is DFQATT and CDR2 is SNEGSKA (reference sequence). The ends were cut back, 5 bases at V and 2 bases at J, with 10 bases in the middle. The CDR3 nucleotides are TGCAGTGCTTGGGTCTCTCCCTACGAGCAGTACTTC. Protein: CSAWVSPYEQYF.

This rearrangement joins TRBV10-1 to TRBJ1-2, with D hard to call. The CDR3 loop spans 13 amino acids. Germline assignment: CDR1 WNHNN and CDR2 SYGVQD (reference sequence). The V end lost 7 bases, the J end lost 9 bases, and 18 bases lay between the germline ends. CDR3 DNA sequence: TGCGCCAGCATCTCCCTGGCGGCCGACTGCTACACCTTC. Protein: CASISLAADCYTF.

This clonotype was seen a few times. The chain links TRBV15 to TRBJ2-3, with 8 nucleotides matching TRBD1. Germline V lookup: CDR1 LNHNV, CDR2 YYDKDF (reference sequence). The CDR3 has 15 residues. Germline trimming cut 0 bases from V and 4 bases from J; bases unmatched to any gene: 3. In nucleotides, the CDR3 is TGTGCCACCAGCAGAGATCGGACAGGGCCAGATACGCAGTATTTT. This codes for CATSRDRTGPDTQYF.

This clonotype was counted ten times or more. J is TRBJ2-2 and V is TRBV24-1, with 8 nucleotides matching TRBD2. There are 17 residues in the CDR3. Germline V gene lookup returns CDR1 KGHDR and CDR2 SFDVKD. V dropped 3 bases and J dropped 3; count of bases not matched to a gene: 8. The CDR3 protein is CATSDGAGASDTGELFF. DNA for the CDR3: TGTGCCACCAGTGATGGAGCGGGGGCTAGTGACACCGGGGAGCTGTTTTTT.

A word on this clonotype: A clone one base away is much larger, so this may be a read error. The chain carries TRBV7-3 and TRBJ1-2; the D is unclear. V gave up 5 bases and J gave up 9 bases, with 19 bases separating them. Germline loops: CDR1 SGHTA, CDR2 FQGTGA. The CDR3 is 14 amino acids. The CDR3: CASSPQRAIFRYTF. In DNA form, the CDR3 reads TGTGCCAGCAGCCCCCAGCGGGCAATCTTTCGCTACACCTTC.

The sample holds many counts of this clonotype. The chain links TRBV4-1 to TRBJ2-7, with a possible D match to TRBD2 (5 bases). Trimming took off 4 bases at V and 6 bases at J, with 16 bases between the two ends. The CDR3 consists of 14 residues. The germline V gene has CDR1 MGHRA and CDR2 YSYEKL. CDR3 DNA sequence: TGCGCCAGCAGCCCCTTAGGCGGAGGTACCGAGCAGTACTTC. Protein sequence: CASSPLGGGTEQYF.

Note on this clonotype: Sequence at one end of the junction differs from germline and may be a read error. This chain links TRBV30 with TRBJ1-1; D remains ambiguous. The CDR3 sequence is 14 residues long. CDR1 is GTSNPN and CDR2 is SVGIG in the germline V gene (reference sequence). This CDR3 is CARSVRGRSTEAFF. DNA of the CDR3: TGTGCCCGGAGTGTACGCGGCCGGAGCACTGAAGCTTTCTTT.

This clonotype has just a few counts. CDR3 DNA: TGCAGGGTTGGAGGGACCCAGTACTTC. Translating gives CRVGGTQYF. The gene calls are TRBV20-1 and TRBJ2-5; perhaps TRBD2 as D (5 bases). CDR1 and CDR2 from the germline V gene are DFQATT and SNEGSKA (reference sequence). The CDR3 extends over 9 amino acids.

The rearrangement uses TRBV24-1 and TRBJ2-1, with D unclear. Germline values: CDR1 KGHDR, CDR2 SFDVKD. V lost 5 bases to trimming and J lost 0 bases, with 10 bases between them. The length of the CDR3 is 15 residues. Here the CDR3 DNA reads TGTGCCACCAGTGCCCTGGACGGCTCCTACAATGAGCAGTTCTTC. It is translated as CATSALDGSYNEQFF.

Many counts were recorded for this clonotype. V gene TRBV5-8 combines with J gene TRBJ2-7; a possible D gene is TRBD2 (6 bases). Germline CDR1 SGHTS, CDR2 YDEGEE. The CDR3 covers 16 residues. Trimming stripped 0 bases from V and 7 bases from J, with 20 bases between. The CDR3 sequence is CASSLAMGGTPVEQYF. The CDR3 nucleotides read TGTGCCAGCAGCTTGGCCATGGGCGGGACCCCAGTGGAGCAGTACTTC.

The chain couples TRBV2 to TRBJ1-4; unclear D gene. CDR1 is SNHLY, CDR2 FYNNEI, per germline. This CDR3 is built from 14 residues. Trimming pared 8 bases from V and 6 bases from J, leaving 16 bases between. The CDR3 protein is CASLLAGGYEKLFF. CDR3 nucleotides: TGTGCCAGCCTTTTAGCCGGAGGTTATGAAAAACTGTTTTTT.